This T cell receptor (beta chain) was documented in a study of T cell responses to AZD1222 COVID-19 vaccine. The assay was immunoSEQ multiplex PCR, and TCRdb's table has in-frame clones only and misses some. The data contain roughly 72,000 clones, approximately 81% of them singletons. The V gene's germline CDR1 is MNHEY and CDR2 SVGAGI. The CDR3 has 15 amino acids. The ends lost 2 bases at V and 5 bases at J; junction bases unmatched: 3. The TCR was taken from an adult in good health. The sequences come from peripheral blood, collected on day 0 of AZD1222 vaccination. The V call is TRBV6-5, the J call TRBJ1-2, with TRBD1 identical over 12 bases. In nucleotides, the CDR3 is TGTGCCAGCAGTTACGGGACAGGGGGCCGATATGGCTACACCTTC. It translates to CASSYGTGGRYGYTF.